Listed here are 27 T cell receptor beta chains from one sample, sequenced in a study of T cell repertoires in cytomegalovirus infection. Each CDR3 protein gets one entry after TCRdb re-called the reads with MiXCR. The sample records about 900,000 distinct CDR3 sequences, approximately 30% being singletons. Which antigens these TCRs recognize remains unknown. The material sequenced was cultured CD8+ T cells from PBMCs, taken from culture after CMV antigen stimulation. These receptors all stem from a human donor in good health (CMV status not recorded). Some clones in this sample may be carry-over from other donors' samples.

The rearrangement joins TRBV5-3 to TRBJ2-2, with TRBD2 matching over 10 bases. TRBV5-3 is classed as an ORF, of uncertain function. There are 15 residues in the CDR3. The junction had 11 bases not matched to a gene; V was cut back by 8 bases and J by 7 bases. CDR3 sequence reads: CASSSSGGMVGELFF. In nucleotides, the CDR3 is TGTGCCAGCAGCAGTAGCGGGGGGATGGTCGGGGAGCTGTTTTTT.

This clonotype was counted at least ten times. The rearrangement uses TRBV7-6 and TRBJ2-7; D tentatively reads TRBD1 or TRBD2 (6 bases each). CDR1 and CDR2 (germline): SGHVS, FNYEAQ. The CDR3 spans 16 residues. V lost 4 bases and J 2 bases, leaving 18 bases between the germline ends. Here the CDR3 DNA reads TGTGCCAGCAGCTACAGAAGTGACGGGGGCGCCTACGAGCAGTACTTC. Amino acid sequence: CASSYRSDGGAYEQYF. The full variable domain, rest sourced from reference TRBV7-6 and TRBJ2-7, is GAGVSQSPRYKVTKRGQDVALRCDPISGHVSLYWYRQALGQGPEFLTYFNYEAQQDKSGLPNDRFSAERPEGSISTLTIQRTEQRDSAMYRCASSYRSDGGAYEQYFGPGTRLTVT.

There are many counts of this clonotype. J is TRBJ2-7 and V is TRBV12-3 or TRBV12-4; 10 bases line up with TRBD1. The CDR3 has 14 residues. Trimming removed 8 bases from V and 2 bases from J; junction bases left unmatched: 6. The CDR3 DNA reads TGTGCCAGCCGAAGGGGGACAGGGGCCTACGAGCAGTACTTC. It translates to CASRRGTGAYEQYF.

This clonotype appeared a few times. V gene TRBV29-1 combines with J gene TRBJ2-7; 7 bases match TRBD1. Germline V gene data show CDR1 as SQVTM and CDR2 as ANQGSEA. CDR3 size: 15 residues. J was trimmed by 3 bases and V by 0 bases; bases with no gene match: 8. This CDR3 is CSVEDDRASGYEQYF. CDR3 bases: TGCAGCGTTGAAGACGACAGGGCGTCGGGCTACGAGCAGTACTTC.

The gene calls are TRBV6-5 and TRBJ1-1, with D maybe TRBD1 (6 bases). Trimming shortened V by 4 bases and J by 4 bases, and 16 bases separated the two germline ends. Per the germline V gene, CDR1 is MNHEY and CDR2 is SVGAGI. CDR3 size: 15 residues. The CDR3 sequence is CASSLTYRVSTEAFF. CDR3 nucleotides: TGTGCCAGCAGTTTAACCTACAGGGTGAGCACTGAAGCTTTCTTT.

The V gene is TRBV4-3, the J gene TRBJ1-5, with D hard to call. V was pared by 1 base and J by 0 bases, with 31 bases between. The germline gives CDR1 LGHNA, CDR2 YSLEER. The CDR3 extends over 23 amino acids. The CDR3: CASSQATLDTVQPPIYSNQPQHF. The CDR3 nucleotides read TGCGCCAGCAGCCAAGCAACTCTTGACACAGTGCAGCCCCCAATATATAGCAATCAGCCCCAGCATTTT.

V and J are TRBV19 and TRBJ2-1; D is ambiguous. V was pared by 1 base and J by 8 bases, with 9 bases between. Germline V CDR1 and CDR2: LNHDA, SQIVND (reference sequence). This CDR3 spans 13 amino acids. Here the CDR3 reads CASSIGGRDEQFF. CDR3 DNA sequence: TGTGCCAGTAGTATAGGCGGACGCGATGAGCAGTTCTTC. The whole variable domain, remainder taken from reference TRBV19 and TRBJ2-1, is DGGITQSPKYLFRKEGQNVTLSCEQNLNHDAMYWYRQDPGQGLRLIYYSQIVNDFQKGDIAEGYSVSREKKESFPLTVTSAQKNPTAFYLCASSIGGRDEQFFGPGTRLTVL.

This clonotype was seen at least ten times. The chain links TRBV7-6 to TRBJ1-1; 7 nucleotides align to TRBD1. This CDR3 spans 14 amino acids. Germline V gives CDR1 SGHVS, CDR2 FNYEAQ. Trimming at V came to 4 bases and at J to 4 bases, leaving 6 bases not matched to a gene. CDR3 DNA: TGTGCCAGCAGCTGGGACAGCTTGAGCACTGAAGCTTTCTTT. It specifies CASSWDSLSTEAFF.

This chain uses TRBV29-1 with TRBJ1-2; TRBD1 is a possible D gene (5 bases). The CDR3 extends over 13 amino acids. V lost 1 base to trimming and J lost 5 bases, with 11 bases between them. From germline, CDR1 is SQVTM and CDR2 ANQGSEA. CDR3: CSVEVPTAYGYTF. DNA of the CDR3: TGCAGCGTTGAAGTTCCGACAGCATATGGCTACACCTTC. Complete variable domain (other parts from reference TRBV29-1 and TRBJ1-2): SAVISQKPSRDICQRGTSLTIQCQVDSQVTMMFWYRQQPGQSLTLIATANQGSEATYESGFVIDKFPISRPNLTFSTLTVSNMSPEDSSIYLCSVEVPTAYGYTFGSGTRLTVV.

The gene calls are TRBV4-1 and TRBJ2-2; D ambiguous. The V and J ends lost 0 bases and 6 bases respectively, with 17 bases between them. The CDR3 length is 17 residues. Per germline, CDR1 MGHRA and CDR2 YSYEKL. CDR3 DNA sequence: TGCGCCAGCAGCCAAGAACAAATGCTGAGTCTTGCCGGGGAGCTGTTTTTT. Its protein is CASSQEQMLSLAGELFF.

CDR3 residues: CASSSIQGTGANVLTF. The CDR3 DNA follows: TGTGCCAGCAGTTCGATACAGGGTACTGGGGCCAACGTCCTGACTTTC. The chain recombines TRBV6-6 with TRBJ2-6; D may be TRBD1 (6 bases). V was cut by 4 bases and J by 2 bases, with 12 bases left in between. CDR3 size: 16 residues. Germline CDR1 is MNHNY and CDR2 is SVGAGI (reference sequence).

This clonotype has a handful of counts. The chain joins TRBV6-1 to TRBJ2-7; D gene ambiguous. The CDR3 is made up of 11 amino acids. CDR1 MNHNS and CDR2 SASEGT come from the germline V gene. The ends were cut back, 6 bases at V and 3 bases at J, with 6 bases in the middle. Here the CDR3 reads CASRSYYEQYF. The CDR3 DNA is TGTGCCAGCAGGTCTTACTACGAGCAGTACTTC.

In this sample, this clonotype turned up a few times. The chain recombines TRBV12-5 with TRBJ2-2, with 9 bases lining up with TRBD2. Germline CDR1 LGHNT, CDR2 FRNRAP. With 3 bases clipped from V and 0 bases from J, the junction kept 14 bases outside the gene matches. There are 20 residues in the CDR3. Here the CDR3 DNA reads TGTGCTAGTGGTTTCATAGCCGGGACTAGCATAAACGCGAACACCGGGGAGCTGTTTTTT. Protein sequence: CASGFIAGTSINANTGELFF.

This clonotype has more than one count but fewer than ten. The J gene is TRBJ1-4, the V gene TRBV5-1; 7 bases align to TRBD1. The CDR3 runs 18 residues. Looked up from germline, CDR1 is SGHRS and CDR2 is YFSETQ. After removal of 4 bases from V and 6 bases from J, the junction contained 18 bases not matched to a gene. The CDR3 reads CASSRRSGTALKDEKLFF. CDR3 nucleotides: TGCGCCAGCAGCCGCCGGTCCGGGACAGCCCTCAAGGATGAAAAACTGTTTTTT.

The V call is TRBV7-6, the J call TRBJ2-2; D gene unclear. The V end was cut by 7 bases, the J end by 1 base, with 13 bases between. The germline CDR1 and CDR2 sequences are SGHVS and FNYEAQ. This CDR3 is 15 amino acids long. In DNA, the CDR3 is TGTGCCAGCACCCCACCGGCCAAGAACACCGGGGAGCTGTTTTTT. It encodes CASTPPAKNTGELFF.

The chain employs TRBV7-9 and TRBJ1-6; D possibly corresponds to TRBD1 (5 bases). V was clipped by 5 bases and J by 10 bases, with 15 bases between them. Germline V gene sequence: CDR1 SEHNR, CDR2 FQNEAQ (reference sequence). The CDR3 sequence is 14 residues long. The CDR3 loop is CASSTGTSGSPLHF. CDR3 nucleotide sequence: TGTGCCAGCAGCACCGGGACCTCTGGGTCACCCCTCCACTTT. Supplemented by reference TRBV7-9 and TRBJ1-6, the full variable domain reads DTGVSQNPRHKITKRGQNVTFRCDPISEHNRLYWYRQTLGQGPEFLTYFQNEAQLEKSRLLSDRFSAERPKGSFSTLEIQRTEQGDSAMYLCASSTGTSGSPLHFGNGTRLTVT.

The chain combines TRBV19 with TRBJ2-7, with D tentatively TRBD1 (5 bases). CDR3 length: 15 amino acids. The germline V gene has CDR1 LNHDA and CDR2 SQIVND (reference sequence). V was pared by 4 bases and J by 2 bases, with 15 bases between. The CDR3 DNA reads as TGTGCCAGTAGTACACGGACAATGCAAACCTACGAGCAGTACTTC. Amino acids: CASSTRTMQTYEQYF.

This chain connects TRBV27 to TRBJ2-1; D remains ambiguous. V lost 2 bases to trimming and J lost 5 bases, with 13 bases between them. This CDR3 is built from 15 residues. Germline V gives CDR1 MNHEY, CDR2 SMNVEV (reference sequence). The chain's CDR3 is CASSLVGIPNNEQFF. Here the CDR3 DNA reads TGTGCCAGCAGTTTAGTAGGGATCCCCAACAATGAGCAGTTCTTC.

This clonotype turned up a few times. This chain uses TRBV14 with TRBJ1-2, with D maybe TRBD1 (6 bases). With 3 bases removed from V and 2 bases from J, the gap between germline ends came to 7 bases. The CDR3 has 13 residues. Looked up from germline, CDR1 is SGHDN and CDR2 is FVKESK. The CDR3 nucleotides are TGTGCCAGCAGCCATACAGGGAACTATGGCTACACCTTC. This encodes CASSHTGNYGYTF.

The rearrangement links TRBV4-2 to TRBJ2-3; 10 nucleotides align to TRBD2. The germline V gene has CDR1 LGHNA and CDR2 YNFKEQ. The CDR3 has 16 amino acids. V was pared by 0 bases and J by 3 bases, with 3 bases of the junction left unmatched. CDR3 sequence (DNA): TGTGCCAGCAGCCAAGATCTACTAGCGGGGACAGATACGCAGTATTTT. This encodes CASSQDLLAGTDTQYF.

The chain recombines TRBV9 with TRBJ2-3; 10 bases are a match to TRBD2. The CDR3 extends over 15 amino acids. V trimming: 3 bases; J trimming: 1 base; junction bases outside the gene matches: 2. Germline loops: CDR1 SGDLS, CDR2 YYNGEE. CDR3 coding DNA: TGTGCCAGCAGCGATGGGACTAGCGGCACAGATACGCAGTATTTT. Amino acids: CASSDGTSGTDTQYF.

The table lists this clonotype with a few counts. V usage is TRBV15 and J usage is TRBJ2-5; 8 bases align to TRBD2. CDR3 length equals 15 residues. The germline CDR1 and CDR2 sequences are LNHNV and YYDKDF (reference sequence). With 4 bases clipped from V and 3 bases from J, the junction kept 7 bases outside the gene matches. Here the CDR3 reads CATSNPPGGEETQYF. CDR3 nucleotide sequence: TGTGCCACCAGCAACCCACCGGGGGGGGAAGAGACCCAGTACTTC.

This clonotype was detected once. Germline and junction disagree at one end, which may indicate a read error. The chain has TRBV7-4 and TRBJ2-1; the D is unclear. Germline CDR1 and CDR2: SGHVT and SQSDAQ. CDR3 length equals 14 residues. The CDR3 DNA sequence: TGTGCCAACAGCCCCCGGGCCGGGTACAATGAGCAGTTCTTC. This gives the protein CANSPRAGYNEQFF. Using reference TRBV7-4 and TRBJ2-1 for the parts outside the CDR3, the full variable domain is GAGVSQSPRYKVAKRGRDVALRCDSISGHVTLYWYRQTLGQGSEVLTYSQSDAQRDKSGRPSGRFSAERPERSVSTLKIQRTEQGDSAVYLCANSPRAGYNEQFFGPGTRLTVL.

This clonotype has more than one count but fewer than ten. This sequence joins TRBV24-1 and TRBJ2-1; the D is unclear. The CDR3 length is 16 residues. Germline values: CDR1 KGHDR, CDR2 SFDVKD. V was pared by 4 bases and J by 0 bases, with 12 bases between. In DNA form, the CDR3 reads TGTGCCACCAGTGACTCAGGTGGCCGCTCCTACAATGAGCAGTTCTTC. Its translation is CATSDSGGRSYNEQFF.

CDR3 nucleotide sequence: TGCGCCAGCAGCCAAGATCCGGACAACAATGAGCAGTTCTTC. This encodes CASSQDPDNNEQFF. The chain carries TRBV4-1 and TRBJ2-1; D possibly corresponds to TRBD1 (5 bases). The germline V gene has CDR1 MGHRA and CDR2 YSYEKL. V was cut by 0 bases and J by 5 bases, with 8 bases left in between. The CDR3 is made up of 14 amino acids.

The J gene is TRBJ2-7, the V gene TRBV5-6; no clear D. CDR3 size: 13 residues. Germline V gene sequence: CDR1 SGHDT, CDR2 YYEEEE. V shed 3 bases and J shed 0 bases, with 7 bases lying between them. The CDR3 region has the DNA TGTGCCAGCAGCTCTTTGGACTCCTACGAGCAGTACGTC. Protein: CASSSLDSYEQYV.

The CDR3 loop is CASSFGRGRAGELFF. The CDR3 coding sequence is TGTGCCAGCAGTTTCGGCAGGGGGCGCGCCGGGGAGCTGTTTTTT. The chain combines TRBV27 with TRBJ2-2, with 8 positions matching TRBD1. The CDR3 totals 15 residues. Germline V gene sequence: CDR1 MNHEY, CDR2 SMNVEV (reference sequence). The V gene end was trimmed by 3 bases and the J gene end by 6 bases; junction bases not matched to a gene: 6.